This TCR beta chain originates from a study of cytomegalovirus exposure and HLA in healthy donors. Primers: 60 Vbeta forward and 13 Jbeta reverse. The protocol was immunoSEQ multiplex PCR, while the TCRdb copy is restricted to in-frame clones and leaves out a portion. The table lists 150,000 to 200,000 clones, roughly 80% of them singletons. In regard to this clone: Its specificity is unknown.

Broader study findings: The number of N-insertions in an Asian-associated ancestry cluster was reportedly below the approximately 700-donor mean in a later analysis. TCR beta chain V- and J-gene trimming was linked, in a later analysis, to a missense variant in DCLRE1C. It was fewer than 200 TCR beta chains that were listed as cytomegalovirus-associated.

This CDR3 spans 15 amino acids. V was trimmed by 5 bases and J by 11 bases, leaving 22 bases between them. Germline V gene lookup returns CDR1 SEHNR and CDR2 FQNEAQ (reference sequence). The source is a female donor in good health and CMV-seronegative. The material sequenced was PBMCs. The chain has TRBV7-9 and TRBJ1-5; D not resolved. CDR3 sequence reads: CASSGRTEDLGTQHF. The CDR3 coding sequence is TGTGCCAGCAGCGGACGGACTGAGGATCTCGGGACCCAGCATTTT.